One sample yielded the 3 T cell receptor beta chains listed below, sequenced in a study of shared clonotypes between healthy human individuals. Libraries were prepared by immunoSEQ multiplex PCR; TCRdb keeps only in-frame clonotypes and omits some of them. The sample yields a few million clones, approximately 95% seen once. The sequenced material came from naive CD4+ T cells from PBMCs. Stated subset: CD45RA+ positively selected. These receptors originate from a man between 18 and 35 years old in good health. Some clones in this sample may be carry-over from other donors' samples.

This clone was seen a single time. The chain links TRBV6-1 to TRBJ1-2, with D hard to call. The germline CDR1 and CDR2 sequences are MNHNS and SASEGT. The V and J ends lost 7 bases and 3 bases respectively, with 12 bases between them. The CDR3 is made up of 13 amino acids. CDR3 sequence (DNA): TGTGCCAGCAAGGTCCCTTGGGACTATGGCTACACCTTC. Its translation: CASKVPWDYGYTF.

The CDR3 nucleotides read TGTGCCAGCAGACCGGGACAGGGTTTTTATTCGCTGTTCTTC. As protein: CASRPGQGFYSLFF. The chain links TRBV28 to TRBJ2-1; 9 bases map to TRBD1. In germline, CDR1 is MDHEN, CDR2 SYDVKM. The CDR3 sequence is 14 residues long. V lost 6 bases, J lost 15 bases, and 15 bases stayed unmatched.

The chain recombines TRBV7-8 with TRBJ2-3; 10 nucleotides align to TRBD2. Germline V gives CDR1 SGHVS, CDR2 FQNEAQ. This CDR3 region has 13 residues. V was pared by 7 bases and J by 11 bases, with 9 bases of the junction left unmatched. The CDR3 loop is CASTGTSEEKQYF. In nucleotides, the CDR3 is TGTGCCAGCACCGGGACTAGCGAGGAGAAGCAGTATTTT.